Detailed here is one T cell receptor (beta chain). Each CDR3 protein gets one entry after TCRdb re-called the 5' RACE reads with MiXCR. The repertoire holds roughly 500,000 distinct CDR3 sequences, with 15% to 20% as singletons. The data belong to a study of T cells after yellow fever vaccination. This CDR3 has 15 residues. CDR1 is DFQATT and CDR2 is SNEGSKA in the germline V gene (reference sequence). The V gene lost 2 bases and the J gene lost 2 bases, with 10 bases spanning the gap. This TCR was recovered from a man in his thirties or forties who received the YFV17D yellow fever vaccine. The sample was PBMCs, taken 15 days after the yellow fever booster vaccination. This chain connects TRBV20-1 to TRBJ2-6; D is perhaps TRBD1 (6 bases). The CDR3 DNA sequence: TGCAGTGCTAGAAAGACAGGTGCTGGGGCCAACGTCCTGACTTTC. Translation gives CSARKTGAGANVLTF.